This T cell receptor (beta chain) was profiled in a study of Tregs in tolerant kidney transplant recipients. Study overall: Mixed chimerism was transient after nonmyeloablative marrow transplants from related graft donors. General study points: Few patients were studied, so findings need validation in larger groups. Antigen-driven expansion was suggested because donor-specific Tregs expanded more than all Tregs in tolerant patients. Expanding Tregs on activated donor B cells appeared to best identify donor-specific TCRbeta clones.

As for this clone: The antigen is unknown.

Profiled with immunoSEQ multiplex PCR; TCRdb holds only in-frame clones, not every one. The sample spans 25,000 to 35,000 clones; the ten largest clones claim about 7.6%. The TCR was taken from a human donor who received a combined kidney and bone marrow transplant. The sample was CD8+ T cells from blood, taken before the transplant.

The CDR3 here is CAWSRSQTNTGELFF. The DNA read from the CDR3 is TGTGCCTGGAGTAGGTCTCAGACGAACACCGGGGAG. The gene calls are TRBV30 and TRBJ2-2; D remains unclear. From the germline J gene comes the end of the CDR3, since the read stops 3 residues before it. CDR1 and CDR2 (germline): GTSNPN, SVGIG (reference sequence). The V gene lost 2 bases and the J gene lost 0 bases, with 10 bases spanning the gap. This CDR3 is built from 15 residues.